These T cell receptor beta chains were read from a single sample in a study of blood T cell repertoires in COVID-19. TCRdb's copy holds only in-frame clones and misses some; the assay was immunoSEQ multiplex PCR. The sample yields about 100,000 clones, about 86% seen once. Sequences were obtained from peripheral blood. These receptors all stem from a human donor in a cohort sampled during active COVID-19. CDR3s include the opening cysteine and the closing phenylalanine or tryptophan. D genes are given only for firm matches. Clone size appears in some rows only: once, few, many, or a class for an expanded clone.

J gene	V gene	D gene	clone size	CDR3 protein	CDR3 DNA
TRBJ1-4	TRBV7-6	TRBD1	.	CASSQRDRINEKLFF	TGTGCCAGCAGCCAAAGGGACAGGATAAATGAAAAACTGTTTTTT
TRBJ2-3	TRBV28	TRBD1	.	CASSPSTGRTDTQYF	TGTGCCAGCAGTCCTTCGACAGGGCGGACAGATACGCAGTATTTT
TRBJ2-1	TRBV7-2	.	.	CASTYPLSNEQFF	TGTGCCAGCACCTACCCCCTATCCAATGAGCAGTTCTTC
TRBJ1-4	TRBV28	.	once	CASKSSGGANEKLFF	TGTGCCAGCAAGTCGTCCGGGGGGGCTAATGAAAAACTGTTTTTT
TRBJ1-1	TRBV4-2	.	.	CASSQEGQGTEAFF	TGTGCCAGCAGCCAAGAGGGACAAGGCACTGAAGCTTTCTTT
TRBJ2-5	TRBV19	.	.	CASTRTAGGETQYF	TGTGCCAGTACTCGGACGGCCGGGGGAGAGACCCAGTACTTC
TRBJ2-7	TRBV28	TRBD2	.	CASSSYRTSGRRREQYF	TGTGCCAGCAGTTCCTATAGGACTAGCGGGAGACGTCGCGAGCAGTACTTC
TRBJ1-5	TRBV6-1	.	.	CASSEGGGQPQHF	TGTGCCAGCAGTGAAGGGGGAGGTCAGCCCCAGCATTTT
TRBJ2-3	TRBV4-1	TRBD2	.	CASSHGGTDTQYF	TGCGCCAGCAGCCACGGGGGGACAGATACGCAGTATTTT
TRBJ1-3	TRBV11-2	.	.	CASSLAEFTRGNTIYF	TGTGCCAGCAGCTTGGCGGAGTTTACTCGGGGAAACACCATATATTTT
TRBJ2-7	TRBV10-3	TRBD2	.	CAISESGTSGSEQYF	TGTGCCATCAGTGAGTCCGGGACTAGCGGGAGCGAGCAGTACTTC
TRBJ2-7	TRBV28	.	.	CASSLGKAYEQYF	TGTGCCAGCAGTTTGGGCAAGGCCTACGAGCAGTACTTC
TRBJ2-1	TRBV11-1	.	.	CASSFTSAAEQFF	TGTGCCAGCAGCTTCACAAGCGCTGCTGAGCAGTTCTTC
TRBJ2-1	TRBV7-8	TRBD2	.	CASSSTGLAGEQFF	TGTGCCAGCAGCTCCACGGGACTAGCGGGAGAGCAGTTCTTC
TRBJ1-2	TRBV5-6	TRBD1	.	CASSLVGGFGYGYTF	TGTGCCAGCAGCTTGGTAGGGGGCTTCGGCTATGGCTACACCTTC
TRBJ2-3	TRBV12-5	TRBD2	once	CASAPDVGGDTQYF	TGTGCTAGTGCCCCGGACGTGGGAGGGGATACGCAGTATTTT
TRBJ2-7	TRBV15	.	.	CATSRDRTSSHEQYF	TGTGCCACCAGCAGAGACCGGACTTCTTCCCACGAGCAGTACTTC
TRBJ2-2	TRBV6-1	TRBD2	once	CASSEILAGVGPGELFF	TGTGCCAGCAGTGAAATACTAGCGGGAGTGGGCCCCGGGGAGCTGTTTTTT
TRBJ2-7	TRBV30	TRBD1	.	CAWSRDSYEQYF	TGTGCCTGGTCCCGGGACAGCTACGAGCAGTACTTC
TRBJ2-5	TRBV5-1	TRBD2	.	CASSLEVAGLQETQYF	TGCGCCAGCAGCTTGGAGGTAGCGGGACTACAAGAGACCCAGTACTTC
TRBJ1-5	TRBV5-1	.	.	CASSWGENQPQHF	TGCGCCAGCAGCTGGGGAGAAAATCAGCCCCAGCATTTT
TRBJ2-1	TRBV10-3	TRBD2	.	CAIRGLAGGQDEQFF	TGTGCCATCAGAGGACTAGCGGGAGGCCAGGATGAGCAGTTCTTC
TRBJ1-2	TRBV11-2	TRBD1	once	CASSPLQGAANYGYTF	TGTGCCAGCAGCCCATTACAGGGGGCAGCTAACTATGGCTACACCTTC
TRBJ1-1	TRBV6-2/TRBV6-3	.	.	CASSYRNTEAFF	TGTGCCAGCAGTTATCGGAACACTGAAGCTTTCTTT
TRBJ2-3	TRBV5-6	TRBD1	once	CASSYPGRDREEDTQYF	TGTGCCAGCAGCTATCCGGGCCGGGACAGGGAAGAAGATACGCAGTATTTT
TRBJ2-1	TRBV4-1	TRBD2	once	CASSQRTSPPYNEQFF	TGCGCCAGCAGCCAGAGGACTAGCCCCCCCTACAATGAGCAGTTCTTC
TRBJ1-4	TRBV7-9	TRBD1	.	CASGGTDDYEKLFF	TGTGCCAGCGGAGGGACAGATGATTATGAAAAACTGTTTTTT
TRBJ2-4	TRBV10-1	.	once	CASSDAGKNIQYF	TGCGCCAGCAGCGACGCGGGCAAAAACATTCAGTACTTC
TRBJ1-5	TRBV7-8	.	.	CASSLTWQGDRNQPQHF	TGTGCCAGCAGCTTAACCTGGCAGGGTGATCGGAATCAGCCCCAGCATTTT
TRBJ2-2	TRBV5-1	.	.	CASSPSPGSGELFF	TGCGCCAGCAGCCCCTCGCCGGGGTCCGGGGAGCTGTTTTTT
TRBJ2-3	TRBV10-3	TRBD2	.	CAISQGLAIDTQYF	TGTGCCATCAGCCAAGGACTAGCGATAGATACGCAGTATTTT
TRBJ2-1	TRBV11-2	TRBD2	.	CASSSTSGKGDHNEQFF	TGTGCCAGCAGTTCAACTAGCGGGAAGGGGGACCACAATGAGCAGTTCTTC
TRBJ2-1	TRBV5-1	TRBD2	.	CASSIRTGTSVNEQFF	TGCGCCAGCAGCATCCGAACCGGGACTAGCGTCAATGAGCAGTTCTTC
TRBJ2-7	TRBV7-2	TRBD2	.	CASSLIAGTTPEQYF	TGTGCCAGCAGCCTCATAGCGGGAACCACCCCCGAGCAGTACTTC
TRBJ2-5	TRBV5-1	.	.	CASSLAVWETQYF	TGCGCCAGCAGCTTGGCGGTGTGGGAGACCCAGTACTTC
TRBJ2-2	TRBV7-9	.	.	CASSSLVPGELFF	TGTGCCAGCAGCTCCCTCGTTCCCGGGGAGCTGTTTTTT
TRBJ1-6	TRBV2	TRBD1	.	CASSPMGQGNSPLHF	TGTGCCAGCTCACCCATGGGACAGGGCAATTCACCCCTCCACTTT
TRBJ2-7	TRBV20-1	TRBD2	.	CSASRLAGEDEQYF	TGCAGTGCTAGTCGCCTAGCGGGAGAAGACGAGCAGTACTTC
TRBJ2-3	TRBV5-1	TRBD2	.	CASSRQPGLAGLDTQYF	TGCGCCAGCAGCCGACAACCGGGACTAGCGGGACTGGATACGCAGTATTTT
TRBJ2-3	TRBV25-1	TRBD1	.	CASSEYFPGQGDTQYF	TGTGCCAGCAGTGAATACTTCCCGGGACAGGGAGATACGCAGTATTTT
TRBJ1-4	TRBV3-1/TRBV3-2	.	.	CASSQNTPREKLFF	TGTGCCAGCAGCCAAAACACCCCGAGGGAAAAACTGTTTTTT